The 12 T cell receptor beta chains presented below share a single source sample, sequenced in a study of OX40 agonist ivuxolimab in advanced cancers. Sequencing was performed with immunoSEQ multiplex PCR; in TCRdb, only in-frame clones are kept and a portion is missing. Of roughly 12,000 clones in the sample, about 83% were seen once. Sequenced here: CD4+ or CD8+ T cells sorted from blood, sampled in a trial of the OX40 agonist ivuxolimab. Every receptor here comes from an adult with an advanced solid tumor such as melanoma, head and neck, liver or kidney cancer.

The CDR3 here is CASSMAPSTDTQYF. The DNA of the CDR3 is TGTGCCAGCAGCATGGCGCCCAGCACAGATACGCAGTATTTT. The chain combines TRBV7-6 with TRBJ2-3; no definite D call. Germline assignment: CDR1 SGHVS and CDR2 FNYEAQ. V was shortened by 5 bases and J by 0 bases, with 9 bases between the two germline ends. The CDR3 is 14 amino acids.

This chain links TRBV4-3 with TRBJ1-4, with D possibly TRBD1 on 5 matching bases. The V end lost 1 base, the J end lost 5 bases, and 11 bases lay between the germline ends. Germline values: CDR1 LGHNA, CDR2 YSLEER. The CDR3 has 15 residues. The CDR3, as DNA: TGCGCCAGCAGCCAAGGTCAGGGACCGAATGAAAAACTGTTTTTT. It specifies CASSQGQGPNEKLFF.

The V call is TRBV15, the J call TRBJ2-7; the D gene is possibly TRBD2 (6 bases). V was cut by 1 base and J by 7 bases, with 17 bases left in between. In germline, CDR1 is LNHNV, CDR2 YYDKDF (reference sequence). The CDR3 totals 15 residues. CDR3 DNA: TGTGCCACCAGCAGAGCAGCGCCGGCAGGAGGGGAGCAGTACTTC. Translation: CATSRAAPAGGEQYF.

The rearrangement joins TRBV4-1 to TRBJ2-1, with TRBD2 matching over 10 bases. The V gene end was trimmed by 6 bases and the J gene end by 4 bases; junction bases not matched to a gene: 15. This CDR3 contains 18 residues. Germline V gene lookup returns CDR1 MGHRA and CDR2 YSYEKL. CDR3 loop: CASSRYLTGTSVYNEQFF. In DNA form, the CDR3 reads TGCGCCAGCAGTCGTTACCTTACCGGGACTAGCGTTTACAATGAGCAGTTCTTC.

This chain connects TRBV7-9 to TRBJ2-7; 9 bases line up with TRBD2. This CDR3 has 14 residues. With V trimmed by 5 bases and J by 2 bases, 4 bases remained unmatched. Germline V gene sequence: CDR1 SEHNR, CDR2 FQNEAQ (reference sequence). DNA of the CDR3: TGTGCCAGCAGCCCGCGGACTAGCGCCTACGAGCAGTACTTC. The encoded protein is CASSPRTSAYEQYF. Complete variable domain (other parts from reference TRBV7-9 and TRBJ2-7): DTGVSQNPRHKITKRGQNVTFRCDPISEHNRLYWYRQTLGQGPEFLTYFQNEAQLEKSRLLSDRFSAERPKGSFSTLEIQRTEQGDSAMYLCASSPRTSAYEQYFGPGTRLTVT.

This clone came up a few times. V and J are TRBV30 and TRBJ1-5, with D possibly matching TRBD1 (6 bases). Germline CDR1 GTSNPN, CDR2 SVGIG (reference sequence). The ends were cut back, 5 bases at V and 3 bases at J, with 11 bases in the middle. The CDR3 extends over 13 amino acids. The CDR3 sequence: CAWARDINQPQHF. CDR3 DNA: TGTGCCTGGGCCCGGGACATCAATCAGCCCCAGCATTTT. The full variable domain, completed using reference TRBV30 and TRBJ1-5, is SQTIHQWPATLVQPVGSPLSLECTVEGTSNPNLYWYRQAAGRGLQLLFYSVGIGQISSEVPQNLSASRPQDRQFILSSKKLLLSDSGFYLCAWARDINQPQHFGDGTRLSIL.

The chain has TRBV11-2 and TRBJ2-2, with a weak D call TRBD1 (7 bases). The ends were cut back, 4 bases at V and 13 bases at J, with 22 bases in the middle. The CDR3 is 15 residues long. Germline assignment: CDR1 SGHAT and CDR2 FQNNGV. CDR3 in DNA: TGTGCCAGCAGCTACTTCAGGGGGGACGGCGGGTCGCTGTTTTTT. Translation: CASSYFRGDGGSLFF.

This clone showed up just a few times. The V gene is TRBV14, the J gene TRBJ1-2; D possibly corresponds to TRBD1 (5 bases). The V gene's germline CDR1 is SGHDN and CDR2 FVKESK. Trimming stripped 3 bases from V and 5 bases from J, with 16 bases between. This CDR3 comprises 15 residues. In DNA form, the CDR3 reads TGTGCCAGCAGCCAGGACATCTTTGGACTGTATGGCTACACCTTC. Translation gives CASSQDIFGLYGYTF.

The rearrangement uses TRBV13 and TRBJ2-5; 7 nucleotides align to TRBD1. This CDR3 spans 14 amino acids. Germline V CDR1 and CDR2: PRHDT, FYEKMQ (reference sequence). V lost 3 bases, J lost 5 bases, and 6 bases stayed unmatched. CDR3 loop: CASSLSGTAETQYF. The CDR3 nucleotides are TGTGCCAGCAGCTTGTCCGGGACAGCCGAGACCCAGTACTTC.

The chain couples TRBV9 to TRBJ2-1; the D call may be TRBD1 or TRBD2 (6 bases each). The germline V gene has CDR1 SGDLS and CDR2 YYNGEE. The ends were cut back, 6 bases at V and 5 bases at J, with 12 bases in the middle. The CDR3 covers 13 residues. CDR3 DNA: TGTGCCAGCAAGGGGGTAGCGGACAATGAGCAGTTCTTC. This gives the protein CASKGVADNEQFF.

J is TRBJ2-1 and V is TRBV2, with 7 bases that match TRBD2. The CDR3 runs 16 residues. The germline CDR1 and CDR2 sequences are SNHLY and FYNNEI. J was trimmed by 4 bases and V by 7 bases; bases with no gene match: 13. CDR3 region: CASKVGLVSGYNEQFF. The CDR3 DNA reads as TGTGCCAGCAAGGTCGGACTAGTTTCGGGTTACAATGAGCAGTTCTTC.

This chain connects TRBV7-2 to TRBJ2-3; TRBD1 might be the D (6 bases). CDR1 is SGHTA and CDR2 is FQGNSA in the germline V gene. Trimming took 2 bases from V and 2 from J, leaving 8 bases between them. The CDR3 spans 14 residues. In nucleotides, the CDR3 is TGTGCCAGCAGCTTACCAGGGGCCACAGATACGCAGTATTTT. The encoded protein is CASSLPGATDTQYF.